Sequencing of this T cell receptor (beta chain) was carried out in a study of T cells in Graves' hyperthyroidism and ophthalmopathy. Pregnant or lactating patients were excluded, as were those with uncontrolled infection or other autoimmune disease. The diagnoses drew upon clinical symptoms, serum thyroxine and TRAb, thyroid ultrasound and orbital computed tomography. In germline, CDR1 is SGHTA, CDR2 FQGTGA. The V gene lost 2 bases and the J gene lost 0 bases, with 10 bases spanning the gap. CDR3 size: 15 residues. Amplification targeted TCR beta CDR3 regions from RNA transcripts. Initially, a first-round RT-PCR of the TCR CDR3 employed the HTBI primer set. TCRdb processed the multiplex PCR reads anew with MiXCR; each CDR3 protein has one entry. Of hundreds of thousands of distinct CDR3 sequences in the sample, 45% are singletons; the top ten hold about 7%. Comments on this clonotype: Its antigen is not identified.

Study results and limitations: Most expanded thyroid clonotypes above 0.001 recurred in blood.

V is TRBV7-3 and J is TRBJ2-5; D is possibly TRBD1 or TRBD2 (5 bases each). This TCR derives from an adult man with Graves' disease, either hyperthyroidism or ophthalmopathy (not recorded which). Sequenced sample: peripheral blood or thyroid tissue (not recorded which). The CDR3 coding sequence is TGTGCCAGCAGCTTACTCGGGGCGAACCAAGAGACCCAGTACTTC. Protein product: CASSLLGANQETQYF.